This T cell receptor beta chain emerged from a study of cytomegalovirus exposure and HLA in healthy donors. Across the whole study: Early released data had about 80 million unique TCRs, all coming from HLA-typed donors.

Trimming stripped 0 bases from V and 7 bases from J, with 8 bases between. Looked up from germline, CDR1 is SGHDT and CDR2 is YYEEEE. This CDR3 is built from 13 residues. Notes on this clone: The antigen is not known. Other nucleotide sequences in the sample specify the same CDR3.

PCR used 60 Vbeta primers and 13 Jbeta primers. Per the authors' pipeline: Later, roughly 86 million unique TCR beta chains were counted in an analysis, and some 11 million of them were shared. Repertoires were generated with immunoSEQ multiplex PCR, while TCRdb's copy carries only in-frame clones and drops some. V, J and clone size were drawn from that table, and D and trimming were deduced from the DNA. Its table lists 150,000 to 200,000 clones. Notes on the study in general: Relative to equally common others, HLA-associated TCR beta chains showed greater clonal expansion in a later analysis. What TCR beta sequences reportedly achieved was accurate prediction of HLA-A and HLA-B alleles in most subjects.

This receptor was taken from a woman aged 18-35 years in good health and CMV-seropositive. Sequencing was done on a sample of PBMCs. The V gene is TRBV5-6, the J gene TRBJ1-5; D uncertain. DNA of the CDR3: TGTGCCAGCAGCTTGGCGGGTGGCCAGCCCCAGCATTTT. It is translated as CASSLAGGQPQHF.